This record concerns one TCR beta chain sequence. This clone has more than one count but fewer than ten. It has no known antigen specificity. There are no base qualities to consult, and no much larger clone falls within one base. This entry belongs to a study of shared clonotypes between healthy human individuals (TCRdb year 2020). General notes on the study: Three men and two women, aged 18 to 49 years, made up the cohort. For each donor, CD4 naive and CD4 memory were each given three plates, CD8 naive was given two plates, and CD8 memory was given one plate. To estimate repertoire size and how much clonotypes are shared between individuals, the study performed deep sequencing of blood TCR repertoires from about 5 healthy adults. Different laboratories and diverse techniques were used to prepare libraries and sequence TCR repertoires, to increase sequencing depth and limit assay-specific biases. Between about 0.9 and 10 billion PBMCs per donor were obtained by leukapheresis. The paper as a whole reports these results and caveats: Sharing across a handful of donors was observed for about 4.8% of naive CD4, 3.5% of naive CD8, 2% to 2.5% of memory CD4, and roughly 0.4% of memory CD8 clonotypes. Compared with non-shared clonotypes, the clonotypes found in all four sorted-subset donors had higher generation probabilities. Naive subsets generally had larger estimated clonotype richness than memory subsets. Because the study included only a small number of donors, the genetic and exposure-history diversity represented was limited. Only blood was sampled, and tissue TCR repertoires likely differ from those in blood. Rarefaction of sorted-subset datasets indicated incomplete sequencing despite the large sequencing depth. Pairwise subsampling led to the expectation that sequencing depth would affect the degree of clonotype sharing among donors.

Using the deep immunoSEQ assay, TCR CDR3 regions were amplified from genomic DNA by multiplex PCR. Extracted genomic DNA from each cell subset was spread evenly across all wells of several immunoSEQ 96-well plates, with each plate serving as a replicate. Each replicate PCR for sorted subsets received roughly 200 ng genomic DNA, equal to about 30,000 T cell genomes. Purified libraries were measured with a Qubit 3.0 fluorometer, size-checked on a Bioanalyzer 2100, and measured again with the KAPA Library Quantification kit. A separate single-read 150-cycle Illumina NextSeq 550 flow cell was used to sequence each immunoSEQ 96-well plate. Per the authors' processing: Because only junctional sequences without quality scores were contained in the immunoSEQ output, filtering matching that applied to full-length reads could not be performed. To assign V/J genes and CDR3, sequences were annotated against IMGT germline references using PyIR, a Python wrapper for IgBLAST v1.9. Reads were filtered out if the reads had weak V/J assignments (E-value above 1e-6), no CDR3, stop codons, out-of-frame junctions, or ambiguous translated residues. A V3J clonotype was defined by an identical inferred V gene, J gene, and CDR3 amino acid sequence. To compute the percentage overlap between repertoires, the number of shared unique clonotypes was divided by the size of the smaller repertoire. Three approaches were used to assess repertoire richness: RTK rarefaction, the Chao1 estimator, and Recon v2.1 estimates of unobserved clonotypes. Generation probabilities were computed with OLGA for all TCRbeta clonotypes obtained by the gDNA method from four donors. Here the immuneACCESS table is served through TCRdb, limited to in-frame sequences with V and J called. Missing clones are a known gap in these copies; in checked studies unresolved V genes cover under half, and the rest lacks a known reason. The V and J calls and clone size were taken over from that table, and D and trimming were inferred from the DNA. Across this sample there are some 900,000 clones, with roughly 72% seen only once. Approximately 1.5% of the sample is held by the ten biggest clonotypes.

V trim: 2 bases; J trim: 4 bases; unmatched bases: 3. The CDR3 contains 15 residues, cysteine and phenylalanine counted. Only the CDR3 region is kept as DNA, spanning 45 bases read in frame from base 1. Taken from the germline V gene, the CDR1 and CDR2 loops are MGHRA and YSYEKL. Healthy HIV-negative adults with no recently reported acute infections or vaccinations were included as donors. Only Caucasian adults living in Nashville, Tennessee, USA were represented among the donors. CD4+ T cells were enriched through magnetic negative selection, after which naive cells were positively selected on CD45RA and the remaining negative fraction served as the memory subset. Blood was collected by leukapheresis, and PBMCs were isolated by Ficoll-Histopaque density gradient centrifugation and then cryopreserved in liquid nitrogen vapor phase. Analytical flow cytometry was used to check the purity and quantity of every magnetically sorted T cell population. Each sorted fraction had its genomic DNA isolated and then quantified by UV absorbance on a Nanodrop 2000c.

Recombination connected TRBV4-1 to TRBJ1-4; 8 bases in the junction line up with TRBD1. The TCR sequence derives from a man between 18 and 35 years old in good health. Sample: memory CD4+ T cells sorted from blood. The sample's cell subset or site label, decoded: CD45RA-negative fraction. The nucleotides read TGCGCCAGCAGCCAACCACAGGGGGATAATGAAAAACTGTTTTTT. The resulting protein is CASSQPQGDNEKLFF.